Listed below are T cell receptor beta chains from one sample, sequenced in a study of blood T cell repertoires in COVID-19. The table came from immunoSEQ multiplex PCR; TCRdb's copy has only in-frame clones and leaves some out. The sample consists of over 75,000 clones, more than 65% of them appearing once. Sequences were obtained from peripheral blood. The receptors shown here come from a man in his 70s with acute or convalescent COVID-19. The CDR3 runs from the conserved cysteine through the conserved F or W. The order of the fields is J gene, V gene, CDR3 protein.

J: TRBJ1-4; V: TRBV5-1; CDR3: CASSFGQGKDEKLFF
J: TRBJ2-1; V: TRBV19; CDR3: CATARGPGQGYNEQFF
J: TRBJ1-5; V: TRBV28; CDR3: CASLQGGQPQHF
J: TRBJ2-7; V: TRBV11-3; CDR3: CASSLDPRSGGVSYEQYF
J: TRBJ1-4; V: TRBV5-1; CDR3: CASSLEVNRGEKLFF
J: TRBJ2-3; V: TRBV7-9; CDR3: CASSLEGVTQYF
J: TRBJ2-1; V: TRBV7-3; CDR3: CASSRSGGASDEQFF
J: TRBJ1-5; V: TRBV4-1; CDR3: CASSQEGTGINQPQHF
J: TRBJ1-5; V: TRBV7-9; CDR3: CASSYFTGNSNQPQHF
J: TRBJ2-5; V: TRBV5-1; CDR3: CASSARWAGQETQYF
J: TRBJ2-5; V: TRBV7-9; CDR3: CASSITSGGAKETQYF
J: TRBJ2-7; V: TRBV7-9; CDR3: CASSLEDRTYEQYF
J: TRBJ1-4; V: TRBV20-1; CDR3: CSASLQGPREKLFF
J: TRBJ2-5; V: TRBV2; CDR3: CASWTGTGGETQYF
J: TRBJ2-2; V: TRBV29-1; CDR3: CSATVTGELFF
J: TRBJ1-2; V: TRBV29-1; CDR3: CSVVSGYGYTF
J: TRBJ2-1; V: TRBV5-1; CDR3: CASSLESGRKFF
J: TRBJ1-1; V: TRBV4-1; CDR3: CASSQYGGGGRTEAFF
J: TRBJ2-2; V: TRBV7-7; CDR3: CASSSGGTGMAGELFF
J: TRBJ2-1; V: TRBV5-4; CDR3: CASSPSGQVYNEQFF
J: TRBJ1-2; V: TRBV21-1; CDR3: CASSKERDRGKGIDGYTF
J: TRBJ1-1; V: TRBV18; CDR3: CASSRRQGGTEAFF